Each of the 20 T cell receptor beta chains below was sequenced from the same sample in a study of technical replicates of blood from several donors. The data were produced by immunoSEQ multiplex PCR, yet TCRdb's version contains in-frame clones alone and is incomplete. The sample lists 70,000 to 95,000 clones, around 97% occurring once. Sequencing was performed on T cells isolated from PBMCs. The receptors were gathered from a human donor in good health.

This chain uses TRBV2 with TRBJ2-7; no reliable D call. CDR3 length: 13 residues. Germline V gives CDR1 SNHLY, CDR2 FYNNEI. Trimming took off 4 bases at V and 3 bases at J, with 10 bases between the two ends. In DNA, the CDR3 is TGTGCCAGCAGTGCTCGGCAGGACTACGAGCAGTACTTC. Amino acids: CASSARQDYEQYF.

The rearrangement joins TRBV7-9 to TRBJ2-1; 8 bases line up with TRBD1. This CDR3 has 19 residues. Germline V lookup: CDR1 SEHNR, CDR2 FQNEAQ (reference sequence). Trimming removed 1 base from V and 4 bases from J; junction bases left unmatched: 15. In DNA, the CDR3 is TGTGCCAGCAGCTTAGGGGACGTCCGGGACAGGAGCTTATACAATGAGCAGTTCTTC. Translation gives CASSLGDVRDRSLYNEQFF.

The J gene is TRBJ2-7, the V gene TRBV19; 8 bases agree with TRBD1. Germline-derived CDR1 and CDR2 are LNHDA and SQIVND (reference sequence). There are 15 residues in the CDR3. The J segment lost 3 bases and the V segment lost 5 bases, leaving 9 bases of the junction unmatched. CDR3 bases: TGTGCCAGTAGTGATCATCCGGGACAGGTCTACGAGCAGTACTTC. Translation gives CASSDHPGQVYEQYF. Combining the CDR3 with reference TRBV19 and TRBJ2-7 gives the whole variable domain DGGITQSPKYLFRKEGQNVTLSCEQNLNHDAMYWYRQDPGQGLRLIYYSQIVNDFQKGDIAEGYSVSREKKESFPLTVTSAQKNPTAFYLCASSDHPGQVYEQYFGPGTRLTVT.

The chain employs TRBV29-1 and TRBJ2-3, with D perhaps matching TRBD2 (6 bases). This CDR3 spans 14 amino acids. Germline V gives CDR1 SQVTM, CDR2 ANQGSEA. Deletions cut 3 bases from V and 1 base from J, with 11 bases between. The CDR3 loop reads CSVDPASGTDTQYF. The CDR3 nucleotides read TGCAGCGTTGACCCGGCTAGCGGCACAGATACGCAGTATTTT.

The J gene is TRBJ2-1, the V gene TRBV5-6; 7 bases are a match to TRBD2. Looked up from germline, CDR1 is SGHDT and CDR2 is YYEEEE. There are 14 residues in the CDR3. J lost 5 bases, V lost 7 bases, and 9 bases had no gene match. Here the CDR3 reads CASGRDYHHNEQFF. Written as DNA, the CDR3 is TGTGCCAGCGGCCGGGACTACCACCACAATGAGCAGTTCTTC.

CDR3 in DNA: TGCGCCAGCAGCCTCCCTGGGGCGGGAGGGCGTAATGAGCAGTTCTTC. Encoded protein: CASSLPGAGGRNEQFF. The V call is TRBV4-1, the J call TRBJ2-1; the match to TRBD2 covers 9 bases. Germline loops: CDR1 MGHRA, CDR2 YSYEKL. V gave up 4 bases and J gave up 7 bases; unmatched junction bases: 11. The CDR3 length is 16 residues.

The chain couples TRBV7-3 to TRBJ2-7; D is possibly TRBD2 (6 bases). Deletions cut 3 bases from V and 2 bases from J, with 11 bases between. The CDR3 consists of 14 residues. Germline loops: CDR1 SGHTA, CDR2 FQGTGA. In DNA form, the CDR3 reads TGTGCCAGCAGCTTCACCGCGGGGCCCTACGAGCAGTACTTC. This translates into CASSFTAGPYEQYF. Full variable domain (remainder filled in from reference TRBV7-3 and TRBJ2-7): GAGVSQTPSNKVTEKGKYVELRCDPISGHTALYWYRQSLGQGPEFLIYFQGTGAADDSGLPNDRFFAVRPEGSVSTLKIQRTERGDSAVYLCASSFTAGPYEQYFGPGTRLTVT.

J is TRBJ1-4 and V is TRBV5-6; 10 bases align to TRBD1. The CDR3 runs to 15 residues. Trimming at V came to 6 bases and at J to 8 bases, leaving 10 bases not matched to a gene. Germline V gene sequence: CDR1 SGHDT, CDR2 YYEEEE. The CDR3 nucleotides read TGTGCCAGCACCTCCCTGGACAGGGGGGGAGAAAAACTGTTTTTT. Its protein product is CASTSLDRGGEKLFF. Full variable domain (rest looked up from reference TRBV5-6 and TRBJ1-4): DAGVTQSPTHLIKTRGQQVTLRCSPKSGHDTVSWYQQALGQGPQFIFQYYEEEERQRGNFPDRFSGHQFPNYSSELNVNALLLGDSALYLCASTSLDRGGEKLFFGSGTQLSVL.

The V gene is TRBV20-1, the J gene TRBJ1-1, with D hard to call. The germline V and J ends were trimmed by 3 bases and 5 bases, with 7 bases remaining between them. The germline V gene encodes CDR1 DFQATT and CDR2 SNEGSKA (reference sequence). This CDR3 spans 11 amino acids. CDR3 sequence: CSARRETEAFF. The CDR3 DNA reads TGCAGTGCTAGGAGAGAAACTGAAGCTTTCTTT.

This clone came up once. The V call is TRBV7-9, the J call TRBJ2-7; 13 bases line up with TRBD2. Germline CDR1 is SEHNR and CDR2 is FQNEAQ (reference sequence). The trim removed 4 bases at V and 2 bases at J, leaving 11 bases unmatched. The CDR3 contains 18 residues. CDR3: CASSSRTSGGNLAYEQYF. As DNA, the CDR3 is TGTGCCAGCAGCTCCCGGACTAGCGGGGGTAATCTAGCCTACGAGCAGTACTTC.

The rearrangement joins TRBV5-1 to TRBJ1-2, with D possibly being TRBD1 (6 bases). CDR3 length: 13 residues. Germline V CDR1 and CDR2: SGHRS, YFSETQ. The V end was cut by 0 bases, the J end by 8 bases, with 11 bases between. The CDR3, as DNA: TGCGCCAGCAGCTTGGGGGACATCTGGGGCTACACCTTC. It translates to CASSLGDIWGYTF.

The CDR3 is CASSQPIQGRYGYTF. The DNA of the CDR3 is TGCGCCAGCAGCCAACCGATACAGGGCCGCTATGGCTACACCTTC. This chain uses TRBV4-1 with TRBJ1-2; D is perhaps TRBD1 (6 bases). From germline, CDR1 is MGHRA and CDR2 YSYEKL. The CDR3 has 15 amino acids. V was trimmed by 2 bases and J by 4 bases, leaving 14 bases between them.

CDR3 loop: CASSDRDRLISRNAEAFF. The CDR3 DNA follows: TGCGCCAGCAGTGACCGGGACAGACTTATATCCCGGAATGCTGAAGCTTTCTTT. The rearrangement joins TRBV10-1 to TRBJ1-1; 7 bases fit TRBD1. The CDR3 sequence is 18 residues long. From germline, CDR1 is WNHNN and CDR2 SYGVQD (reference sequence). V shed 3 bases and J 6 bases; nucleotides not matched to a gene: 19.

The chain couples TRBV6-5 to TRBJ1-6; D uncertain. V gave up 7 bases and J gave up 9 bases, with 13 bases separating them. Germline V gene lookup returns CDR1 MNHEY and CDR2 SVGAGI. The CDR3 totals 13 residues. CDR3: CASNPLGASPLHF. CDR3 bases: TGTGCCAGCAATCCACTAGGAGCTTCACCCCTCCACTTT.

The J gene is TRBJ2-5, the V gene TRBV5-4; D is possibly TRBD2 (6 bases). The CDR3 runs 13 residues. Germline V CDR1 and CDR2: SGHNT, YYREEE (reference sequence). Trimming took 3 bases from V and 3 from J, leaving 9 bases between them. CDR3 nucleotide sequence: TGTGCCAGCAGCTCCGGGAGCGAAGAGACCCAGTACTTC. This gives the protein CASSSGSEETQYF.

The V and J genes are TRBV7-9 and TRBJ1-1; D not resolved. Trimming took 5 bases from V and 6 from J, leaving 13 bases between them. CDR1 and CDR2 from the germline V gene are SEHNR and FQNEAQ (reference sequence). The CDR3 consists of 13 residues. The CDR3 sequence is CASSPVGLSEAFF. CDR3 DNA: TGTGCCAGCAGCCCCGTAGGACTATCTGAAGCTTTCTTT.

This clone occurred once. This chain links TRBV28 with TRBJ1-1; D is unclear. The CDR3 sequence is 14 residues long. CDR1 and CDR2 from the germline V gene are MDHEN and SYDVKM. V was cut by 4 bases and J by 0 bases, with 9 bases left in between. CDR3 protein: CASSWEIMNTEAFF. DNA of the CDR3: TGTGCCAGCAGTTGGGAGATAATGAACACTGAAGCTTTCTTT. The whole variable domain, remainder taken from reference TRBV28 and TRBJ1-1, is DVKVTQSSRYLVKRTGEKVFLECVQDMDHENMFWYRQDPGLGLRLIYFSYDVKMKEKGDIPEGYSVSREKKERFSLILESASTNQTSMYLCASSWEIMNTEAFFGQGTRLTVV.

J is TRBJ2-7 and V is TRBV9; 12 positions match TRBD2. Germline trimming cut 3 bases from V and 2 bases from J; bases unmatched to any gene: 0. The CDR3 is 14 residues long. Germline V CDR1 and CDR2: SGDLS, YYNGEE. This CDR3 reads CASSASGGAYEQYF. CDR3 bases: TGTGCCAGCAGCGCTAGCGGGGGGGCCTACGAGCAGTACTTC.

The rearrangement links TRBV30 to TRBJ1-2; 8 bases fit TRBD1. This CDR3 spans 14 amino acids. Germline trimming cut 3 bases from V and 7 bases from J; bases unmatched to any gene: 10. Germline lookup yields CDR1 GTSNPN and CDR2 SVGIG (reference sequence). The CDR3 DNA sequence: TGTGCCTGGAGGAGACCGGACAGGGACCTTGGCTACACCTTC. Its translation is CAWRRPDRDLGYTF.

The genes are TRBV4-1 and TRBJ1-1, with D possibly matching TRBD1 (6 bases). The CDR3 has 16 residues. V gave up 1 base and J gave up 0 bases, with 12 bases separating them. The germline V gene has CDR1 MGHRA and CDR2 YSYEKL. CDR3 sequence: CASSQGGGALNTEAFF. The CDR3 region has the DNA TGCGCCAGCAGCCAAGGAGGGGGAGCCTTGAACACTGAAGCTTTCTTT.